The TCR beta chain under discussion was sequenced for a study of cytomegalovirus exposure and HLA in healthy donors. Whole-study results and caveats: Per published reports, the classifier diagnosed cytomegalovirus status with high specificity and sensitivity. TCR beta V segments were, for the most part, productive about 87% or about 30% of the time in an earlier analysis. The listing of roughly 160 TCR beta chains classed them as cytomegalovirus-associated. It was assumed in the presence/absence analyses that sequencing depth was roughly uniform across donors.

The study ran its PCR with 60 Vbeta and 13 Jbeta primers. Libraries were prepared by immunoSEQ multiplex PCR; TCRdb keeps only in-frame clonotypes and omits some of them. The data show about 200,000 clones, about 82% seen once. This clone was detected only once. The antigen remains undetermined. Germline loops: CDR1 GTSNPN, CDR2 SVGIG (reference sequence). This CDR3 is 15 amino acids long. V was trimmed by 4 bases and J by 6 bases, leaving 19 bases between them. The chain couples TRBV30 to TRBJ2-1, with TRBD1 as a possible D gene (5 bases). Sequencing input: PBMCs. The source is a woman aged 50 to 65 in good health and CMV-seronegative. CDR3 amino acids: CAWTSQVIGSNEQFF. DNA of the CDR3: TGTGCCTGGACCTCACAGGTAATAGGGTCCAATGAGCAGTTCTTC.